This T cell receptor (beta chain) was sequenced in a study of cytomegalovirus exposure and HLA in healthy donors. Findings and limits, study-wide: Researchers reported from a later analysis that most CMV-associated TCR beta chains appeared HLA-restricted. A later look showed TCR association rates differing by HLA locus, highest for DRB1 and lowest for HLA-C. For most subjects, TCR beta sequences were reported to predict HLA-A and HLA-B alleles with accuracy.

Primers: 60 Vbeta forward and 13 Jbeta reverse. Produced via immunoSEQ multiplex PCR; TCRdb's table is partial and in-frame only. Here the sample spans 200,000 to 250,000 clones, approximately 83% being singletons. Whereas donors were nominally healthy upon sampling, unrecorded immune exposures were probable. V was shortened by 6 bases and J by 4 bases, with 7 bases between the two germline ends. CDR1 and CDR2 from the germline V gene are MNHEY and SVGAGI. The CDR3 is 11 residues long. Remarks on this clone: Antigen specificity is unknown.

This TCR derives from a boy under 10 years old in good health and CMV-seronegative. The chain carries TRBV6-5 and TRBJ2-7; D possibly corresponds to TRBD2 (5 bases). Sequencing was done on a sample of PBMCs. This chain's CDR3 is CASRREYEQYF. In DNA, the CDR3 is TGTGCCAGCAGGAGGGAATACGAGCAGTACTTC.